This T cell receptor (beta chain) was captured in a study of blood T cell repertoires in COVID-19. With regard to this clone: The same CDR3 can be traced to other DNA sequences in this sample.

Germline assignment: CDR1 KGHSH and CDR2 LQKENI. V was trimmed by 3 bases and J by 5 bases, leaving 10 bases between them. CDR3 length: 13 amino acids. TCRdb's copy holds only in-frame clones and misses some; the assay was immunoSEQ multiplex PCR. The repertoire includes 150,000 to 200,000 clones, around 90% of them detected once, and 2.7% sits in the top ten. This sequence was found in a man between 40 and 49 years old with active or convalescent COVID-19. The rearrangement joins TRBV18 to TRBJ2-5, with D perhaps TRBD2 (6 bases). Source material: peripheral blood. CDR3 amino acids: CASSPSGGETQYF. CDR3 DNA sequence: TGTGCCAGCTCACCGTCTGGGGGGGAGACCCAGTACTTC.